This T cell receptor (beta chain) was identified in a study of relationships among human T cell subsets (dated by TCRdb to about 2010). With regard to the full study: The study sequenced eight distinct T cell populations from blood: pan T, CD8 cytotoxic, regulatory, Th1, Th2, naive plus transitional, activated and memory cells.

Points on this clonotype: The antigen it binds to is not known. The sample holds no much larger clone one base away, and base qualities are not on file.

To isolate CD8+ cytotoxic T cells, anti-CD4 multisort beads were first used for negative selection, and anti-CD8 beads were then used for positive selection. Miltenyi superparamagnetic beads coated with subset-specific monoclonal antibodies were used for isolation of the T cell subsets. All T cell populations were isolated from peripheral blood. Mononuclear cells were obtained from whole blood by Ficoll separation, and monocytes were then depleted with anti-CD14 microbeads. Right after isolation, the cell populations were resuspended in RNAprotect reagent. Points the paper makes about the study in general: Substantial sharing of CDR3s among Th1, Th2 and regulatory T cells was interpreted as suggestive of stochastic cell fate choices. The seven subsets showed no statistically significant differences in V, D and J usage, CDR3 length, or N-nucleotide additions. Over 60% of CD8+ cytotoxic sequences were found to belong to clones with over 100 reads, whereas few such clones were observed in the regulatory and Th2 subsets. A CD4+CD8+ double-positive population could not be ruled out by the bead-based sorting.

Preparation of the library involved multiplex PCR. Sequencing took place on a 454 GS FLX. TCR alpha and beta CDR3 regions were amplified from mRNA by semiquantitative ARM-PCR. In ARM-PCR, tagged nested gene-specific primers were applied first, and communal superprimers then carried out the exponential amplification. Before the second amplification round was performed on first-round PCR products, the nested primers were removed by exonuclease. The amplicons were sequenced on the 454 platform, which can rapidly sequence millions of DNA fragments without cloning bias. An effective read was defined as a read mappable to both V and J germline segments. The paper's data handling went like this. IRmap was used to assign reads to germline V, D and J segments, relying on pyromap, a Smith-Waterman modification adapted to 454 sequencing errors. D-beta assignments were filtered using cutoffs set at the 99th percentile of alignment scores from simulated random sequences. The CDR3 was taken to be the amino acids lying between the conserved V-segment Y[YFLI]C motif and the J-segment [FW]GXGT motif. A compound Poisson process model, previously applied to large-scale EST data, was used to estimate repertoire diversity. A procedure for detecting cross-contamination was used to argue that the shared CDR3s did not come from sample contamination. Clones were called with MiXCR by TCRdb after fastp trimmed the public reads at Q25, and only in-frame beta chains were retained. One record per CDR3 amino acid sequence lists the most common genes and DNA. The V and J calls and clone size come from TCRdb's table, not from the authors' own analysis. Across this sample there are some 5,000 distinct CDR3 sequences, with about 68% seen only once. 57% of the sample comes from the top ten.

The CDR3 spans 13 residues, from the cysteine through the phenylalanine. Only the CDR3 portion is preserved as DNA: 39 bases, with reading frame beginning at the first base. The trim is 5 bases for V and 2 bases for J, with a gap of 12 bases between the germline ends. Sequences GTSNPN (CDR1) and SVGIG (CDR2) are obtained from the germline V gene (reference sequence). This TCR was recovered from a man aged 35-49 years in good health. The sample comprised CD8+ T cells sorted from blood. The chain links TRBV30 with TRBJ2-5; confidence is insufficient to name the D gene. The DNA sequence follows: TGTGCCTGGGATTCCGGACGGCAAGAGACCCAGTACTTC. Translated, this is CAWDSGRQETQYF.